The clone carrying this T cell receptor (beta chain) appeared many times. The antigen remains undetermined. This record comes from a study of regulatory T cells in long-lasting Graves disease. Time point: newly diagnosed GD, antithyroid drugs for less than 3 months. The TCR library was prepared using RNA isolated from PBMCs. Overall study findings and caveats: Persistent cases favored TRBV28, TRBJ1-2 and TRBJ2-5.

Sequencing libraries for TCR beta were prepared with iRepertoire HTBI primers and Arm-PCR of CDR3 regions. MiXCR, run by TCRdb on the multiplex PCR reads, gives a single entry per CDR3 protein. Of roughly 350,000 distinct CDR3 sequences listed, 15% to 20% are singletons. The CDR3 has 15 residues. Germline CDR1 is LGHDT and CDR2 is YNNKEL (reference sequence). The ends were cut back, 7 bases at V and 6 bases at J, with 21 bases in the middle. The data were also submitted as part of a second study, on T cells in Graves' hyperthyroidism and ophthalmopathy. That study reports: Diagnosis of hyperthyroidism was new in patients aged 18 to 65, and its duration was under 2 months. The HTBI primer set was used in a first-round RT-PCR of the TCR CDR3. Separating ophthalmopathy from stable hyperthyroidism was achieved by a 13 V-J model.

V is TRBV3-1 and J is TRBJ1-2, with D perhaps matching TRBD1 (5 bases). This receptor was identified in a woman under 30 with Graves disease. Sample: peripheral blood mononuclear cells (PBMCs), taken at new diagnosis, from a patient treated with antithyroid drugs. The CDR3 DNA is TGTGCCAGCACCGGAGCACCGGGACGCCGGGATGGCTACACCTTC. Its protein is CASTGAPGRRDGYTF. Full variable domain (missing parts from reference TRBV3-1 and TRBJ1-2): DTAVSQTPKYLVTQMGNDKSIKCEQNLGHDTMYWYKQDSKKFLKIMFSYNNKELIINETVPNRFSPKSPDKAHLNLHINSLELGDSAVYFCASTGAPGRRDGYTFGSGTRLTVV.